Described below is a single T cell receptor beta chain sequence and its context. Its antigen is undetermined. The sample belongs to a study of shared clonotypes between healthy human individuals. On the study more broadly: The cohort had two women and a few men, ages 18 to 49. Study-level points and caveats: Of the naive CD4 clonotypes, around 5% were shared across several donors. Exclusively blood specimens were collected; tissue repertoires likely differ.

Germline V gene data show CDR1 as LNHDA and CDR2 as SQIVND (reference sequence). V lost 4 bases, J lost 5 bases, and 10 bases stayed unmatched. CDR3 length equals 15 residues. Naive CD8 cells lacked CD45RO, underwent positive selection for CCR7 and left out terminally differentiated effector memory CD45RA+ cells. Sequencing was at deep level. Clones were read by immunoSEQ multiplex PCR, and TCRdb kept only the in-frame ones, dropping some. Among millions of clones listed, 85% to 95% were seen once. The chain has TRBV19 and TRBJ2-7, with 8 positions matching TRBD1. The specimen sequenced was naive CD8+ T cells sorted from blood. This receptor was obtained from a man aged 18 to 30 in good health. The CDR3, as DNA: TGTGCCAGTAGTACGACAGGGGTGGGTTTAAACGAGCAGTACTTC. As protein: CASSTTGVGLNEQYF.